The following is a T cell receptor (beta chain) sequence with its context. What it recognizes is unknown. This CDR3 has 13 amino acids. Germline V gene data show CDR1 as SQVTM and CDR2 as ANQGSEA. V was cut by 3 bases and J by 2 bases, with 8 bases left in between. These data come from a study of CD8 T cells in ankylosing spondylitis. Study-wide findings and caveats: Made up of fewer than ten highly homologous variants, a TCR beta motif appeared characteristic of ankylosing spondylitis blood.

From the 5' RACE reads, TCRdb called clonotypes with MiXCR, one entry per CDR3 protein. The table includes under 950,000 distinct CDR3 sequences, around 20% detected once. The rearrangement joins TRBV29-1 to TRBJ2-1; no definite D call. The sequenced sample was blood, either unsorted or a sorted T cell fraction (not recorded which). This sequence originates from a male donor with ankylosing spondylitis. CDR3 DNA: TGCAGCGTTGATCCGGGCACCTACAATGAGCAGTTCTTC. Amino acids: CSVDPGTYNEQFF.